This T cell receptor (beta chain) is from a study of blood T cell repertoires in COVID-19. Background on the study: In each case, the material was cDNA or gDNA derived from T cells, B-cell-depleted T cells, or PBMCs.

Sequenced by immunoSEQ multiplex PCR; TCRdb stores in-frame clones only, minus some. The sample gives 150,000 to 200,000 clones, under 90% of which show up once; 14% is in the top ten. This CDR3 is built from 13 residues. V lost 2 bases and J 3 bases, leaving 8 bases between the germline ends. CDR1 is SGHAT and CDR2 is FQNNGV in the germline V gene. What was sequenced was peripheral blood. The receptor was derived from a woman in her seventies with COVID-19, enrolled during active disease. The chain is built from TRBV11-2 and TRBJ2-7; D unresolved. The CDR3 loop reads CASSLSTNYEQYV. The CDR3, as DNA: TGTGCCAGCAGCTTATCTACCAACTACGAGCAGTACGTC.